This T cell receptor beta chain came from a study of spatial heterogeneity in lung cancer. Study-wide results and caveats: In tumors, expanded intratumoral alpha and beta TCR counts tracked mutation counts.

This sample's time point: sample taken at primary tumor resection. V was pared by 4 bases and J by 1 base, with 7 bases between. The CDR3 runs 13 residues. Germline CDR1 reads LGHNA; CDR2 reads YNFKEQ. TCRdb re-called the 5' RACE reads with MiXCR, one entry per CDR3 protein. This sample yields several thousand distinct CDR3 sequences, of which 29% are seen a single time; around 24% belongs to the top ten. This clonotype has ten or more counts. Its antigen is as yet unknown. The chain combines TRBV4-2 with TRBJ2-5, with D unclear. The material was lung tumor tissue, obtained at surgery. This TCR derives from a female donor with early-stage non-small cell lung cancer. The CDR3 DNA reads TGTGCCAGCAGCCCCTTTTTCCAAGAGACCCAGTACTTC. Translating it yields CASSPFFQETQYF.